This T cell receptor (beta chain) was identified during a study of blood T cell repertoires in COVID-19. The overall study: Specimens from acute and convalescent COVID-19 originated in the United States, Italy and Spain.

This clone has just one count. Germline V gives CDR1 SGHRS, CDR2 YFSETQ. This CDR3 spans 15 amino acids. J was trimmed by 5 bases and V by 4 bases; bases with no gene match: 7. The table came from immunoSEQ multiplex PCR; TCRdb's copy has only in-frame clones and leaves some out. The profile covers more than 300,000 clones, with approximately 87% appearing a single time and less than 11% taken by the ten largest. The specimen sequenced was peripheral blood. The gene calls are TRBV5-1 and TRBJ2-5; 11 bases line up with TRBD1. The receptor was derived from a woman in her 30s with COVID-19, enrolled during active disease. The chain's CDR3 is CASSPRTGGRETQYF. For the CDR3, the DNA is TGCGCCAGCAGCCCCAGGACAGGGGGCCGGGAGACCCAGTACTTC.